Only a few counts were recorded for the clone carrying this T cell receptor beta chain. Antigen: not known. Germline CDR1 and CDR2: GTSNPN and SVGIG (reference sequence). The CDR3 sequence is 13 residues long. V was shortened by 0 bases and J by 3 bases, with 9 bases between the two germline ends. Blood was collected once per donor into heparin, averaging around 120 mL. CD4+ naive, central memory, regulatory and stem cell-like memory cells were sorted via CD45RO/CCR7/CD25/CD127/CD95/CD27. These data are taken from a study of beta chain features in type 1 diabetes. Expressed TCRB transcripts were sequenced because the entire RNA isolate underwent reverse transcription. Libraries were prepared by immunoSEQ multiplex PCR; TCRdb keeps only in-frame clonotypes and omits some of them. The data show hundreds of thousands of clones, around 15% seen once. Regarding the study as a whole: Equally in patients and controls, PCR might preferentially amplify shorter templates. Significant though moderate, a shortening of TCRB CDR3s appeared in all four CD4+ subsets of Type 1 diabetes patients. Junctions at VDJ sites from type 1 diabetes patients had fewer insertions and more deletions.

The sequencing sample was made of naive CD4+ T cells from blood. This rearrangement joins TRBV30 to TRBJ2-7; D ambiguous. The clonotype comes from a man younger than 35 with type 1 diabetes. CDR3 region: CAWSVTRYYEQYF. DNA of the CDR3: TGTGCCTGGAGTGTAACCAGGTACTACGAGCAGTACTTC.